Listed below are T cell receptor beta chains from one sample, sequenced in a study of blood T cell repertoires in COVID-19. Some clones are missing from TCRdb's copy, which holds only in-frame ones; the method was immunoSEQ multiplex PCR. Found here are about 130,000 clones, around four fifths of them singletons; the top ten hold around 6%. The sequencing input was peripheral blood. Receptors originate from a man aged 60 to 69 with acute or convalescent COVID-19. The CDR3 runs from the conserved cysteine through the conserved F or W. Fields, in order: D gene, V gene, clone size, J gene, CDR3 protein, CDR3 DNA. D genes are given only for firm matches. For some rows the clone size is stated as once, few or many, or as a class when expanded; others skip it.

d_call: NA; v_call: TRBV24-1; clone_size: NA; j_call: TRBJ2-5; cdr3_aa: CATSDTRQVRETQYF; cdr3_nt: TGTGCCACCAGTGATACAAGACAGGTTCGAGAGACCCAGTACTTC
d_call: TRBD1; v_call: TRBV30; clone_size: NA; j_call: TRBJ1-2; cdr3_aa: CAWRDPGTGGRNYGYTF; cdr3_nt: TGTGCCTGGAGGGATCCCGGGACAGGGGGACGTAACTATGGCTACACCTTC
d_call: NA; v_call: TRBV9; clone_size: NA; j_call: TRBJ2-7; cdr3_aa: CASSVKGAHEQYF; cdr3_nt: TGTGCCAGCAGCGTAAAAGGGGCCCACGAGCAGTACTTC
d_call: NA; v_call: TRBV9; clone_size: few; j_call: TRBJ1-2; cdr3_aa: CASSPNGGGSYTF; cdr3_nt: TGTGCCAGCTCCCCTAATGGGGGCGGTAGCTACACCTTC
d_call: NA; v_call: TRBV5-1; clone_size: NA; j_call: TRBJ2-2; cdr3_aa: CASSSGAANTGELFF; cdr3_nt: TGCGCCAGCAGCTCAGGGGCCGCGAACACCGGGGAGCTGTTTTTT
d_call: NA; v_call: TRBV4-1; clone_size: NA; j_call: TRBJ1-2; cdr3_aa: CASSQDPNRDGGYTF; cdr3_nt: TGCGCCAGCAGCCAAGATCCGAACAGGGACGGGGGCTACACCTTC
d_call: NA; v_call: TRBV9; clone_size: NA; j_call: TRBJ2-6; cdr3_aa: CASSVGSGVPSGANVLTF; cdr3_nt: TGTGCCAGCAGCGTAGGGTCGGGGGTGCCCTCTGGGGCCAACGTCCTGACTTTC
d_call: NA; v_call: TRBV24-1; clone_size: once; j_call: TRBJ2-3; cdr3_aa: CATSDMEASSTDTQYF; cdr3_nt: TGTGCCACCAGTGATATGGAGGCCTCTAGCACAGATACGCAGTATTTT
d_call: NA; v_call: TRBV24-1; clone_size: NA; j_call: TRBJ1-2; cdr3_aa: CATQLTSAGGYTF; cdr3_nt: TGTGCCACCCAATTAACTTCGGCGGGCGGCTACACCTTC
d_call: NA; v_call: TRBV3-1/TRBV3-2; clone_size: NA; j_call: TRBJ2-1; cdr3_aa: CASSQAVSSYNEQFF; cdr3_nt: TGTGCCAGCAGCCAAGCGGTGTCCTCCTACAATGAGCAGTTCTTC
d_call: NA; v_call: TRBV11-3; clone_size: NA; j_call: TRBJ1-3; cdr3_aa: CASSFQGSRNTIYF; cdr3_nt: TGTGCCAGCAGCTTTCAGGGATCTCGAAACACCATATATTTT
d_call: TRBD1; v_call: TRBV20-1; clone_size: NA; j_call: TRBJ1-2; cdr3_aa: CSASGTGKEGYGYTF; cdr3_nt: TGCAGTGCTAGTGGGACAGGGAAAGAAGGGTATGGCTACACCTTC
d_call: TRBD1; v_call: TRBV24-1; clone_size: few; j_call: TRBJ1-2; cdr3_aa: CATSDRTGNYGYTF; cdr3_nt: TGTGCCACCAGTGATCGGACAGGGAACTATGGCTACACCTTC
d_call: NA; v_call: TRBV5-6; clone_size: NA; j_call: TRBJ2-5; cdr3_aa: CASRGALDWKETQYF; cdr3_nt: TGTGCCAGCAGGGGGGCACTAGATTGGAAAGAGACCCAGTACTTC
d_call: NA; v_call: TRBV9; clone_size: NA; j_call: TRBJ2-1; cdr3_aa: CASSGAGYRAYNEQFF; cdr3_nt: TGTGCCAGCAGCGGTGCAGGGTACAGGGCTTACAATGAGCAGTTCTTC
d_call: TRBD2; v_call: TRBV6-6; clone_size: NA; j_call: TRBJ2-1; cdr3_aa: CASSYLAGYNEQFF; cdr3_nt: TGTGCCAGCAGTTACCTAGCGGGGTACAATGAGCAGTTCTTC